These 25 T cell receptor beta chains came from one sample sequenced in a study of CXCR3-negative and CXCR3-positive naive CD8 T cells. cDNA libraries for TRB were generated by 5' RACE incorporating UMI labels. With the 5' RACE reads reprocessed, TCRdb shows one record per CDR3 protein and no DNA. The sample totals about 120,000 distinct CDR3 sequences. Sequencing input: naive CXCR3- CD8+ T cells from blood. Subset denoted: CD45RO-CCR7+CD27+CD95- naive CD8+ T cells lacking CXCR3 (TNR3-). These receptors all stem from a human donor in good health. Some clones in this sample may be carry-over from other donors' samples.

The chain employs TRBV28 and TRBJ2-2. From germline, CDR1 is MDHEN and CDR2 SYDVKM. This CDR3 has 13 amino acids. The CDR3 loop is CASSLQRTGELFF.

The chain employs TRBV5-5 and TRBJ1-5. CDR1 is SGHKS, CDR2 YYEKEE, per germline (reference sequence). The CDR3 is made up of 14 amino acids. CDR3 in amino acids: CASSLVSINQPQHF.

CDR3: CASSQGSEWDHEQYF. This sequence joins TRBV14 and TRBJ2-7; TCRdb outputs TRBD1, but without DNA this stays unchecked. CDR3 length: 15 residues. Per germline, CDR1 SGHDN and CDR2 FVKESK.

The rearrangement joins TRBV19 to TRBJ2-3; lacking DNA, the TRBD1 call made by TCRdb goes unchecked. Germline loops: CDR1 LNHDA, CDR2 SQIVND (reference sequence). The CDR3 totals 16 residues. CDR3 amino acids: CASSIAAGRSTDTQYF. The full variable domain, completed using reference TRBV19 and TRBJ2-3, is DGGITQSPKYLFRKEGQNVTLSCEQNLNHDAMYWYRQDPGQGLRLIYYSQIVNDFQKGDIAEGYSVSREKKESFPLTVTSAQKNPTAFYLCASSIAAGRSTDTQYFGPGTRLTVL.

The chain has TRBV9 and TRBJ2-1; no DNA is available, so the TRBD1 call from TCRdb remains unchecked. The germline gives CDR1 SGDLS, CDR2 YYNGEE. The CDR3 is made up of 14 amino acids. The CDR3 here is CASSVGGLPGEQFF.

CDR3 amino acids: CASKRQGGDEQFF. V and J are TRBV6-2 or TRBV6-3 and TRBJ2-1; TCRdb returns TRBD1, unconfirmable since there is no DNA. This CDR3 has 13 amino acids. Germline values: CDR1 MNHEY, CDR2 SVGEGT.

The chain has TRBV11-3 and TRBJ2-7; TCRdb calls TRBD2, which cannot be checked without DNA. The CDR3 runs 13 residues. Looked up from germline, CDR1 is SGHNT and CDR2 is YENEEA. CDR3 region: CASSFSRGDEQYF. The entire variable domain, with the rest obtained from reference TRBV11-3 and TRBJ2-7, is as follows: EAGVVQSPRYKIIEKKQPVAFWCNPISGHNTLYWYLQNLGQGPELLIRYENEEAVDDSQLPKDRFSAERLKGVDSTLKIQPAELGDSAVYLCASSFSRGDEQYFGPGTRLTVT.

The chain combines TRBV27 with TRBJ1-5; TCRdb picks TRBD1, but there is no DNA to check that call. CDR3 length: 16 amino acids. CDR1 is MNHEY, CDR2 SMNVEV, per germline (reference sequence). The CDR3 spells CASSLAGGASNQPQHF.

J is TRBJ2-7 and V is TRBV4-1; the TRBD1 assignment by TCRdb is unverifiable without DNA. CDR1 and CDR2 from the germline V gene are MGHRA and YSYEKL. The CDR3 has 15 residues. CDR3 sequence: CASSQGLSRGYEQYF.

J is TRBJ2-1 and V is TRBV15; the D call of TRBD1 rests on TCRdb alone, since no DNA is present to check it. CDR3 length: 16 amino acids. Germline CDR1 and CDR2: LNHNV and YYDKDF (reference sequence). CDR3 in amino acids: CATSRAGTGIYNEQFF.

The chain links TRBV9 to TRBJ2-1; with no DNA, the TCRdb D assignment of TRBD2 cannot be verified. The V gene's germline CDR1 is SGDLS and CDR2 YYNGEE. This CDR3 has 15 residues. The chain's CDR3 is CASSDLAGGPTEQFF. Variable domain in full (rest from reference TRBV9 and TRBJ2-1): DSGVTQTPKHLITATGQRVTLRCSPRSGDLSVYWYQQSLDQGLQFLIQYYNGEERAKGNILERFSAQQFPDLHSELNLSSLELGDSALYFCASSDLAGGPTEQFFGPGTRLTVL.

The chain employs TRBV7-9 and TRBJ1-6. The CDR3 contains 14 residues. From germline, CDR1 is SEHNR and CDR2 FQNEAQ (reference sequence). The CDR3 protein is CASSSVAAGSPLHF.

The chain employs TRBV10-3 and TRBJ1-4. The germline V gene encodes CDR1 ENHRY and CDR2 SYGVKD. This CDR3 comprises 17 residues. CDR3 residues: CAISESMLTEEDEKLFF.

The rearrangement joins TRBV19 to TRBJ1-1. CDR3 length equals 15 residues. CDR1 is LNHDA and CDR2 is SQIVND in the germline V gene (reference sequence). This CDR3 is CASATDGGWGTEAFF.

The rearrangement joins TRBV20-1 to TRBJ2-5. This CDR3 spans 13 amino acids. Per the germline V gene, CDR1 is DFQATT and CDR2 is SNEGSKA (reference sequence). The CDR3 region is CSARSRVGETQYF.

The V gene is TRBV4-3, the J gene TRBJ2-1; the TCRdb call, TRBD2, lacks DNA for checking. The CDR3 consists of 16 residues. CDR1 and CDR2 (germline): LGHNA, YSLEER. The chain's CDR3 is CASSQDLAGGYNEQFF.

The gene calls are TRBV30 and TRBJ2-7; TCRdb's assignment of TRBD1 cannot be checked, as there is no DNA. Germline V gene data show CDR1 as GTSNPN and CDR2 as SVGIG (reference sequence). CDR3 size: 14 residues. CDR3 in amino acids: CAFSEGGGFYEQYF.

The gene calls are TRBV7-9 and TRBJ1-1; TCRdb reports TRBD1, a call that lacks DNA to check it against. The length of the CDR3 is 16 residues. Germline CDR1 SEHNR, CDR2 FQNEAQ (reference sequence). The chain's CDR3 is CASSPRVGGYDTEAFF. Combining the CDR3 with reference TRBV7-9 and TRBJ1-1 gives the whole variable domain DTGVSQNPRHKITKRGQNVTFRCDPISEHNRLYWYRQTLGQGPEFLTYFQNEAQLEKSRLLSDRFSAERPKGSFSTLEIQRTEQGDSAMYLCASSPRVGGYDTEAFFGQGTRLTVV.

This chain links TRBV12-3 or TRBV12-4 with TRBJ2-1; with no DNA, the TCRdb D assignment of TRBD1 cannot be verified. The CDR3 is 12 residues long. The CDR3 loop is CASSRDSNEQFF.

The chain combines TRBV29-1 with TRBJ2-7; there is no DNA to check the TCRdb D call of TRBD1. CDR3 length equals 12 residues. Germline CDR1 and CDR2: SQVTM and ANQGSEA. CDR3 region: CSVEVTAYEQYF.

The genes are TRBV20-1 and TRBJ2-7; TCRdb's D gene call, TRBD2, goes unchecked for lack of DNA. This CDR3 contains 13 residues. From germline, CDR1 is DFQATT and CDR2 SNEGSKA (reference sequence). CDR3 amino acids: CSANPLGDYEQYF.

The chain carries TRBV7-9 and TRBJ2-2. The germline V gene has CDR1 SEHNR and CDR2 FQNEAQ (reference sequence). The CDR3 is made up of 12 amino acids. CDR3 sequence: CASSQAPGELFF.

The chain joins TRBV28 to TRBJ2-3; no DNA is available, so the TRBD2 call from TCRdb remains unchecked. CDR1 and CDR2 (germline): MDHEN, SYDVKM. The CDR3 extends over 17 amino acids. The CDR3 sequence: CASTDLEAGGDPDTQYF.

This rearrangement joins TRBV29-1 to TRBJ2-7; the TCRdb D gene call, TRBD1, has no DNA to confirm it. Germline loops: CDR1 SQVTM, CDR2 ANQGSEA. The CDR3 extends over 15 amino acids. The CDR3 region is CSVEGATTGPHEQYF.

The CDR3 sequence: CSVEDLISGTDTQYF. The V gene is TRBV29-1, the J gene TRBJ2-3; the TCRdb D gene call, TRBD2, has no DNA to confirm it. Germline values: CDR1 SQVTM, CDR2 ANQGSEA. This CDR3 spans 15 amino acids.